Sequencing of this T cell receptor beta chain was carried out in a study of blood T cell repertoires in COVID-19 (dated by TCRdb to 2018 to 2021). Looking at the study overall: Samples covering the acute and convalescent phases of COVID-19 were provided by collaborators in the United States, Italy and Spain. The material from the prospective study consisted of cDNA or gDNA derived from T cells, B-cell-depleted T cells, or PBMCs. A freely available public database, intended as a resource for researchers studying the immune response to SARS-CoV-2, is where the repertoires were released. Subjects who had been exposed to COVID-19, were actively infected with it, or had recovered from it provided the deeply sampled blood TCRbeta repertoires that made up the dataset. Where available, HLA class I and class II types were taken from metadata supplied by the sample provider and were not determined by assay-based typing. Sample metadata almost always included a de-identified subject ID, COVID-19 status, age in years and sex. Samples were obtained from the ongoing ImmuneRACE study (first 160 participants) and from over 1,000 subjects provided by 6 global collaborators. Points the paper makes about the study in general: How much clinical and demographic metadata was included differed by source and by participant, and the metadata was provided uncurated.

The immunoSEQ Assay, a bias-controlled multiplex PCR, was used to amplify TCRbeta CDR3 regions from genomic DNA. The original methods were these. The number of nucleated cells in each sample was estimated from the amplification of reference gene primers within the assay. Sequence reads were collapsed and filtered to measure the absolute abundance of every unique TCRbeta CDR3 rearrangement. Productive Simpson clonality was computed per sample as the square root of Simpson's diversity index over productive rearrangements. Entries here come from immuneACCESS through TCRdb and include only in-frame sequences with V and J called. Some clones fail to appear in such tables; in the studies checked, an unresolved V gene covers under half of the shortfall, and the cause of the remainder is unknown. V and J calls and clone size come straight from that table; D and trimming were deduced from the DNA. The sample table lists roughly 150,000 clones, around nine tenths of them with a count of one. Roughly 2.4% of the sample goes to the ten largest clones.

For this clone: Which antigen it targets is not known. It has no much larger one-base neighbor in the sample; base qualities were not kept.

The CDR3 holds 13 amino acids from the cysteine to the phenylalanine. The retained sequence is limited to the CDR3, 39 bases, with the frame set at the first base. Per the germline V gene, MRHNA is the CDR1 and SNTAGT is the CDR2. V loses 5 bases of germline sequence and J loses 4 bases, and the interval between the two ends is 11 bases. At one collaborating source in Seattle, patients were enrolled during active infection and were followed longitudinally through the course of disease. Whole blood was collected in K2EDTA tubes by collaborating institutions according to the institutions' own protocols. For TCRbeta analysis, collaborators shipped samples as frozen whole blood, isolated PBMCs, or DNA extracted from either of those sample types.

The chain is assembled from TRBV6-4 and TRBJ1-1; there is no confident call for the D gene. The clonotype originates from a woman of 80 years or more with COVID-19, enrolled during active disease. What was sequenced was peripheral blood. The CDR3 protein: CASSFEDGTEAFF. The DNA sequence is as follows: TGTGCCAGCAGTTTCGAGGATGGCACTGAAGCTTTCTTT.